Listed here are 10 T cell receptor beta chains from one sample, sequenced in a study of shared clonotypes between healthy human individuals (TCRdb year 2020). The method behind the library was the immunoSEQ multiplex PCR assay. TCRdb holds this immuneACCESS table with in-frame rearrangements only. Some clones are missing; in checked studies, unresolved V genes explain under half, and the rest has no known cause. In all, the sample holds some 2 million clones, and approximately 94% of those were seen once. Roughly 1% of the sample is in the top ten clones. CD8 naive samples were CD45RO-negative cells positively selected for CCR7, giving a CD45RA+CCR7+ population that excluded TemRA cells. Specimen: naive CD8+ T cells sorted from blood. The cell subset or site label on this specimen signifies: CD45RA+CCR7+. These receptors were collected from a man aged 18 to 30 in good health.

The V call is TRBV6-1, the J call TRBJ2-7; D is possibly TRBD1 (6 bases). The length of the CDR3 is 14 residues. CDR1 is MNHNS, CDR2 SASEGT, per germline. The V end lost 9 bases, the J end lost 3 bases, and 18 bases lay between the germline ends. CDR3 in amino acids: CASTVFRGSYEQYF. The CDR3 nucleotides are TGTGCCAGTACTGTTTTCAGGGGAAGCTACGAGCAGTACTTC.

CDR3 in amino acids: CSVEFDTEQYF. The CDR3 DNA follows: TGCAGCGTTGAATTTGACACCGAGCAGTACTTC. The V gene is TRBV29-1, the J gene TRBJ2-7; no clear D. The CDR3 length is 11 residues. V was cut by 2 bases and J by 6 bases, with 8 bases left in between. Germline V gives CDR1 SQVTM, CDR2 ANQGSEA.

In DNA form, the CDR3 reads TGTGCCAGCAGCTTTAGCGGCCGGACAGATACGCAGTATTTT. This sequence encodes CASSFSGRTDTQYF. This chain uses TRBV5-6 with TRBJ2-3; maybe TRBD2 (6 bases). Germline CDR1 reads SGHDT; CDR2 reads YYEEEE. Trimming stripped 2 bases from V and 3 bases from J, with 10 bases between. The CDR3 length is 14 residues.

This clone was seen a few times. Other DNA sequences in the sample encode the same CDR3. CDR3: CASSLTSNQPQHF. CDR3 DNA sequence: TGTGCCAGCAGCTTAACTAGCAATCAGCCCCAGCATTTT. The chain joins TRBV7-9 to TRBJ1-5, with unresolved D. The CDR3 is 13 residues long. From germline, CDR1 is SEHNR and CDR2 FQNEAQ (reference sequence). Trimming pared 2 bases from V and 0 bases from J, leaving 2 bases between. The entire variable domain, with the rest obtained from reference TRBV7-9 and TRBJ1-5, is as follows: DTGVSQNPRHKITKRGQNVTFRCDPISEHNRLYWYRQTLGQGPEFLTYFQNEAQLEKSRLLSDRFSAERPKGSFSTLEIQRTEQGDSAMYLCASSLTSNQPQHFGDGTRLSIL.

V gene TRBV19 combines with J gene TRBJ1-1; TRBD1 aligns across 9 bases. Germline-derived CDR1 and CDR2 are LNHDA and SQIVND (reference sequence). The V and J ends lost 3 bases and 1 base, in that order; junction bases with no gene match: 3. This CDR3 is 15 amino acids long. CDR3 nucleotide sequence: TGTGCCAGTAGTATCCTGACAGGGGGGAACACTGAAGCTTTCTTT. This gives the protein CASSILTGGNTEAFF.

This sequence joins TRBV6-1 and TRBJ2-7; D is unresolved. CDR1 and CDR2 from the germline V gene are MNHNS and SASEGT. The CDR3 totals 11 residues. V gave up 7 bases and J gave up 4 bases, with 8 bases separating them. CDR3 DNA sequence: TGTGCCAGCATCTCACTTTACGAGCAGTACTTC. As protein: CASISLYEQYF.

This clone was found once. At the DNA level, this CDR3 is encoded by other sequences in the same sample as well. V gene TRBV9 combines with J gene TRBJ2-3; a possible D gene is TRBD1 (6 bases). The germline CDR1 and CDR2 sequences are SGDLS and YYNGEE. The CDR3 has 12 amino acids. V was clipped by 5 bases and J by 4 bases, with 8 bases between them. The CDR3 nucleotides read TGTGCCAGCAGTTCAGGGGCAGATACGCAGTATTTT. Protein sequence: CASSSGADTQYF.

This clone was counted a single time. The same CDR3 is also encoded by other DNA sequences in this sample. V gene TRBV7-8 combines with J gene TRBJ2-7, with a possible D match to TRBD2 (5 bases). The V gene lost 2 bases and the J gene lost 1 base, with 6 bases spanning the gap. Germline CDR1 and CDR2: SGHVS and FQNEAQ. This CDR3 contains 13 residues. CDR3 amino acids: CASSLSGSYEQYF. The CDR3 DNA reads TGTGCCAGCAGCTTAAGCGGTTCCTACGAGCAGTACTTC. The whole variable domain, remainder taken from reference TRBV7-8 and TRBJ2-7, is GAGVSQSPRYKVAKRGQDVALRCDPISGHVSLFWYQQALGQGPEFLTYFQNEAQLDKSGLPSDRFFAERPEGSVSTLKIQRTQQEDSAVYLCASSLSGSYEQYFGPGTRLTVT.

The genes are TRBV9 and TRBJ1-1; no firm D call. This CDR3 has 14 amino acids. Germline lookup yields CDR1 SGDLS and CDR2 YYNGEE. The ends were cut back, 0 bases at V and 0 bases at J, with 6 bases in the middle. DNA for the CDR3: TGTGCCAGCAGCGTAGTAGAGTTGAACACTGAAGCTTTCTTT. As protein: CASSVVELNTEAFF.

This chain uses TRBV18 with TRBJ1-1; 10 nucleotides match TRBD1. Unmatched junction bases numbered 3, after V lost 8 bases and J lost 3 bases. In germline, CDR1 is KGHSH, CDR2 LQKENI. The CDR3 is made up of 13 amino acids. The CDR3 region has the DNA TGTGCCAGCCTCGGACAGGGGGACACTGAAGCTTTCTTT. This encodes CASLGQGDTEAFF.